This T cell receptor beta chain appears in the sequencing data of a study of blood T cells in healthy people across ages. Study-level results: Older age coincided with a roughly linear decline in TCR beta diversity per million T cells.

The authors drew approximately 9 milliliters of peripheral blood from each donor. Through a sample-barcoded 5' primer and a J-beta primer mix, a second PCR was run for roughly 7 to 12 cycles. From the 5' RACE reads, TCRdb called clonotypes with MiXCR, one entry per CDR3 protein. The data contain more than 900,000 distinct CDR3 sequences, 25% to 30% of them singletons. The CDR3 loop spans 15 amino acids. Trimming took 10 bases from V and 9 from J; bases not matched to a gene: 14. Germline loops: CDR1 MDHEN, CDR2 SYDVKM. As for this clonotype: Its matching antigen is unknown.

These same data were also listed under a study on T cells of mothers and their children. In that study: Related pairs of mothers and children showed slightly higher, non-significant overlap versus unrelated pairs.

The chain links TRBV28 to TRBJ2-1; TRBD2 matches at 11 bases. The sample taken for sequencing was blood. The receptor's source is a woman aged 35 to 49 in good health. The CDR3 coding sequence is TGTGCCACCCGGGGGGGTAGCGGGGGGGCGGTTGAGCAGTTCTTC. As protein: CATRGGSGGAVEQFF.